One and the same sample provided the 20 T cell receptor beta chains below, sequenced in a study of blood T cell repertoires in COVID-19. Only in-frame clones appear in the TCRdb table, and some are missing; sequencing was by immunoSEQ multiplex PCR. The sample has over 250,000 clones, about 93% seen once. What was sequenced was PBMCs or T cells enriched from blood (not recorded which). The receptors derive from a woman aged 30 to 39 who had recovered from COVID-19.

The V call is TRBV18, the J call TRBJ2-1; 8 bases fit TRBD1. CDR1 is KGHSH and CDR2 is LQKENI in the germline V gene. The CDR3 length is 13 residues. V lost 5 bases, J lost 8 bases, and 5 bases stayed unmatched. Here the CDR3 reads CASSSTGVDEQFF. CDR3 nucleotides: TGTGCCAGCTCATCGACAGGGGTGGATGAGCAGTTCTTC.

V gene TRBV6-5 combines with J gene TRBJ2-7; 9 positions match TRBD1. Trimming removed 6 bases from V and 0 bases from J; junction bases left unmatched: 6. In germline, CDR1 is MNHEY, CDR2 SVGAGI. The CDR3 consists of 15 residues. CDR3 DNA: TGTGCCAGCAGCGTTACAGGGGGCGGCTCCTACGAGCAGTACTTC. It translates to CASSVTGGGSYEQYF.

DNA for the CDR3: TGTGCCAGCAGCCAGAGGGACAGAGGGTACACAGATACGCAGTATTTT. It encodes CASSQRDRGYTDTQYF. The chain carries TRBV4-2 and TRBJ2-3, with 7 bases that match TRBD1. CDR3 length equals 16 residues. Germline trimming cut 3 bases from V and 2 bases from J; bases unmatched to any gene: 8. Looked up from germline, CDR1 is LGHNA and CDR2 is YNFKEQ.

The chain links TRBV3-1 (or the pseudogene TRBV3-2) to TRBJ2-7, with unresolved D. This CDR3 contains 12 residues. The germline V gene encodes CDR1 LGHDT and CDR2 YNNKEL (reference sequence). Between the trimmed V and J ends, which lost 1 base and 6 bases, there was a span of 7 bases. The CDR3 nucleotides are TGTGCCAGCAGCCAAGGAGCTCGCGAGCAGTACTTC. Amino acid sequence: CASSQGAREQYF.

J is TRBJ2-1 and V is TRBV10-1; 7 bases fit TRBD2. This CDR3 region has 14 residues. Trimming at V came to 5 bases and at J to 2 bases, leaving 3 bases not matched to a gene. Germline V CDR1 and CDR2: WNHNN, SYGVQD (reference sequence). The CDR3 DNA sequence: TGCGCCAGCAGTAAGCGGGAACCCTACAATGAGCAGTTCTTC. Encoded protein: CASSKREPYNEQFF.

The J gene is TRBJ2-1, the V gene TRBV7-3; TRBD1 is a possible D gene (6 bases). The V and J ends lost 4 bases and 8 bases respectively, with 9 bases between them. The CDR3 is 12 residues long. From germline, CDR1 is SGHTA and CDR2 FQGTGA. DNA for the CDR3: TGTGCCAGCAGCTCACAGGGTTATGAGCAGTTCTTC. Protein: CASSSQGYEQFF.

This chain links TRBV6-5 with TRBJ1-6; D is ambiguous. Germline loops: CDR1 MNHEY, CDR2 SVGAGI. The CDR3 has 14 amino acids. V was trimmed by 6 bases and J by 8 bases, leaving 14 bases between them. The CDR3 reads CASSRYEEYSPLHF. The CDR3 DNA follows: TGTGCCAGCAGCCGCTACGAGGAGTATTCACCCCTCCACTTT.

Here the CDR3 DNA reads TGTGCCAGCAGCTTGGGACAGGTGGTTGAGCAGTTCTTC. Protein sequence: CASSLGQVVEQFF. V is TRBV5-6 and J is TRBJ2-1, with a possible D match to TRBD1 (6 bases). The CDR3 spans 13 residues. The germline gives CDR1 SGHDT, CDR2 YYEEEE. Trimming cost V 0 bases and J 9 bases, with 10 bases left between them.

The chain combines TRBV27 with TRBJ2-7; 11 bases fit TRBD1. The CDR3 contains 18 residues. Germline-derived CDR1 and CDR2 are MNHEY and SMNVEV (reference sequence). The junction had 14 bases not matched to a gene; V was cut back by 5 bases and J by 2 bases. Here the CDR3 DNA reads TGTGCCAGCAGTCAAATTGGACAGGGGGCCCAACCAACCTACGAGCAGTACTTC. It is translated as CASSQIGQGAQPTYEQYF.

This clone was counted a single time. The chain has TRBV6-5 and TRBJ1-1, with 10 bases lining up with TRBD1. Germline trimming cut 6 bases from V and 5 bases from J; bases unmatched to any gene: 6. The CDR3 has 14 residues. CDR1 is MNHEY and CDR2 is SVGAGI in the germline V gene. The CDR3 loop is CASSTPGQGTEAFF. CDR3 DNA: TGTGCCAGCAGCACTCCGGGACAGGGGACTGAAGCTTTCTTT.

This chain uses TRBV28 with TRBJ1-1, with a possible D match to TRBD1 (6 bases). CDR1 is MDHEN, CDR2 SYDVKM, per germline. Trimming cost V 8 bases and J 0 bases, with 22 bases left between them. This CDR3 contains 17 residues. The CDR3 here is CASDDPPLTGMNTEAFF. CDR3 nucleotide sequence: TGTGCCAGCGACGACCCCCCTTTGACAGGCATGAACACTGAAGCTTTCTTT.

V gene TRBV3-1 (or the pseudogene TRBV3-2) combines with J gene TRBJ2-2, with TRBD2 as a possible D gene (6 bases). The CDR3 totals 13 residues. Trimming took 4 bases from V and 7 from J, leaving 10 bases between them. Germline V gene sequence: CDR1 LGHDT, CDR2 YNNKEL (reference sequence). The CDR3 nucleotides read TGTGCCAGCAGCCGGACTAATAACGGGGAGCTGTTTTTT. It codes for CASSRTNNGELFF.

This clone occurred once. The chain combines TRBV4-3 with TRBJ2-1, with 9 bases that match TRBD2. CDR1 LGHNA and CDR2 YSLEER come from the germline V gene. V dropped 0 bases and J dropped 8; count of bases not matched to a gene: 14. CDR3 length equals 18 residues. The DNA of the CDR3 is TGCGCCAGCAGCCAAGAAGGGTCGCGCGGGAGGGCCTTGGATGAGCAGTTCTTC. This encodes CASSQEGSRGRALDEQFF.

This chain links TRBV5-4 with TRBJ2-2, with a weak D call TRBD1 (5 bases). Germline CDR1 and CDR2: SGHNT and YYREEE (reference sequence). The CDR3 loop spans 15 amino acids. V lost 1 base and J 3 bases, leaving 10 bases between the germline ends. CDR3 sequence (DNA): TGTGCCAGCAGCTTGCAGGGTAGAGACACCGGGGAGCTGTTTTTT. Its protein is CASSLQGRDTGELFF. Together with reference TRBV5-4 and TRBJ2-2, the CDR3 gives the full variable domain: ETGVTQSPTHLIKTRGQQVTLRCSSQSGHNTVSWYQQALGQGPQFIFQYYREEENGRGNFPPRFSGLQFPNYSSELNVNALELDDSALYLCASSLQGRDTGELFFGEGSRLTVL.

V is TRBV30 and J is TRBJ2-2; tentative D call: TRBD2 (6 bases). Trimming shortened V by 5 bases and J by 0 bases, and 13 bases separated the two germline ends. The CDR3 totals 15 residues. CDR1 GTSNPN and CDR2 SVGIG come from the germline V gene (reference sequence). This CDR3 is CAWGAGTSNTGELFF. The CDR3 DNA reads as TGTGCCTGGGGGGCAGGGACTTCGAACACCGGGGAGCTGTTTTTT. The variable domain in full, with the rest retrieved from reference TRBV30 and TRBJ2-2, is SQTIHQWPATLVQPVGSPLSLECTVEGTSNPNLYWYRQAAGRGLQLLFYSVGIGQISSEVPQNLSASRPQDRQFILSSKKLLLSDSGFYLCAWGAGTSNTGELFFGEGSRLTVL.

This chain links TRBV3-1 (or the pseudogene TRBV3-2) with TRBJ1-2, with 7 nucleotides matching TRBD1. J was trimmed by 4 bases and V by 4 bases; bases with no gene match: 15. Per germline, CDR1 LGHDT and CDR2 YNNKEL (reference sequence). This CDR3 has 17 amino acids. CDR3 bases: TGTGCCAGCAGCCCCAATCAGTCCCGGGACAGCCCCTATGGCTACACCTTC. It is translated as CASSPNQSRDSPYGYTF.

The rearrangement links TRBV7-6 to TRBJ1-5; D gene ambiguous. This CDR3 comprises 14 residues. Germline assignment: CDR1 SGHVS and CDR2 FNYEAQ. With 1 base removed from V and 5 bases from J, the gap between germline ends came to 9 bases. As DNA, the CDR3 is TGTGCCAGCAGCTTAGGGGCAGGCTATCAGCCCCAGCATTTT. Translated: CASSLGAGYQPQHF.

The CDR3 region has the DNA TGTGCCACCAGCAGAGGGACAGGGGGCAACACTGAAGCTTTCTTT. As protein: CATSRGTGGNTEAFF. The J gene is TRBJ1-1, the V gene TRBV15; 11 positions agree with TRBD1. Trimming took 1 base from V and 2 from J; bases not matched to a gene: 0. Germline V gene lookup returns CDR1 LNHNV and CDR2 YYDKDF (reference sequence). The CDR3 extends over 15 amino acids.

The genes are TRBV18 and TRBJ2-3, with TRBD2 identical over 10 bases. Germline lookup yields CDR1 KGHSH and CDR2 LQKENI. The ends lost 0 bases at V and 6 bases at J; junction bases unmatched: 3. This CDR3 contains 15 residues. DNA for the CDR3: TGTGCCAGCTCACCACCTAGCGGGAGGATGGATACGCAGTATTTT. Its protein product is CASSPPSGRMDTQYF.

The J gene is TRBJ2-7, the V gene TRBV28; weak D call: TRBD2 (7 bases). Trimming removed 10 bases from V and 6 bases from J, with 16 bases in between. The CDR3 runs 12 residues. Germline lookup yields CDR1 MDHEN and CDR2 SYDVKM. The CDR3, as DNA: TGTGCCACCAAAGGGGGAGGGGGCGAGCAGTACTTC. Its protein product is CATKGGGGEQYF.